The T cell receptor beta chain described here comes from a study of blood T cell repertoires in COVID-19. Recovered status applied to Cohort 3 donors who had two consecutive negative PCRs. It also applied to those with clearance or with symptom resolution. The CDR3 contains 15 residues. Germline V CDR1 and CDR2: LGHDT, YNNKEL (reference sequence). Trimming took 4 bases from V and 3 from J, leaving 15 bases between them. TCRdb's table, derived via immunoSEQ multiplex PCR, lists solely in-frame clones and lacks some. In the table there are approximately 320,000 clones, over 85% of which are singletons.

The clonotype comes from a man in his fifties or sixties who had recovered from COVID-19. The sequenced sample was PBMCs or T cells enriched from blood (not recorded which). V and J are TRBV3-1 (or the pseudogene TRBV3-2) and TRBJ1-2; possible D gene TRBD1, 5 bases. This CDR3 reads CASSPGGAGYYGYTF. The CDR3 DNA reads TGTGCCAGCAGCCCAGGAGGGGCAGGGTACTATGGCTACACCTTC.